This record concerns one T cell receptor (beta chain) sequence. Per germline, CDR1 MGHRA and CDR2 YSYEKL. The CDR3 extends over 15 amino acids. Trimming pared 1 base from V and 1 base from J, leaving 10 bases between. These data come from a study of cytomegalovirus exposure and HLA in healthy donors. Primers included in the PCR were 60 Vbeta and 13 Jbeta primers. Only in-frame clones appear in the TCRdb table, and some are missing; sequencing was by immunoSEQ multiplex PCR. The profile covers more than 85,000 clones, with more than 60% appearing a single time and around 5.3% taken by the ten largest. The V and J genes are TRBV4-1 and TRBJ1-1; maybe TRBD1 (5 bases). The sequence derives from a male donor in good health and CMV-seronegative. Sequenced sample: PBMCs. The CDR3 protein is CASSQGLTENTEAFF. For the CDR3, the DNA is TGCGCCAGCAGCCAAGGCCTGACAGAGAACACTGAAGCTTTCTTT.